One sample yielded the 21 T cell receptor beta chains listed below, sequenced in a study of cytomegalovirus exposure and HLA in healthy donors. Both 60 Vbeta primers and 13 Jbeta primers went into the PCR. Here immunoSEQ multiplex PCR was the method, and the copy in TCRdb shows in-frame clones only, minus some. Here the sample spans about 170,000 clones, roughly 80% being singletons. Sequencing was done on a sample of PBMCs. These receptors were collected from a female donor in good health and CMV-seronegative.

On this clone itself: Germline and junction disagree at one end, which may indicate a read error. The V and J genes are TRBV7-9 and TRBJ2-7; tentatively, D is TRBD2 (5 bases). The CDR3 extends over 12 amino acids. CDR1 SEHNR and CDR2 FQNEAQ come from the germline V gene (reference sequence). CDR3 nucleotide sequence: TGTTCCAGCAGCTTATCGGGGTACGAGCAGTACTTC. This codes for CSSSLSGYEQYF.

This clone has a handful of counts. V is TRBV7-9 and J is TRBJ2-1; 10 positions agree with TRBD2. Germline loops: CDR1 SEHNR, CDR2 FQNEAQ (reference sequence). Trimming removed 5 bases from V and 9 bases from J; junction bases left unmatched: 10. This CDR3 is built from 15 residues. Here the CDR3 reads CASSPRTSGGGEQFF. DNA for the CDR3: TGTGCCAGCAGCCCCCGGACTAGCGGAGGGGGTGAGCAGTTCTTC.

This clone showed up just a few times. This chain links TRBV4-3 with TRBJ2-1; 9 bases fit TRBD1. After removal of 4 bases from V and 2 bases from J, the junction contained 6 bases not matched to a gene. The CDR3 length is 16 residues. CDR1 and CDR2 (germline): LGHNA, YSLEER. CDR3 in DNA: TGCGCCAGCAGCCCGGGCTGGACAGGGGCCTACAATGAGCAGTTCTTC. It codes for CASSPGWTGAYNEQFF.

This chain joins TRBV27 and TRBJ1-6; TRBD1 aligns across 9 bases. This CDR3 spans 17 amino acids. J gave up 3 bases and V 5 bases, and 8 bases lay outside the gene matches. The V gene's germline CDR1 is MNHEY and CDR2 SMNVEV (reference sequence). The CDR3 DNA is TGTGCCAGCAGTCCAACGGGACAGGGAGGCTATAATTCACCCCTCCACTTT. As protein: CASSPTGQGGYNSPLHF.

J is TRBJ2-3 and V is TRBV5-3, with TRBD2 identical over 9 bases. TRBV5-3 is marked as an open reading frame, function uncertain. Losses at the gene ends were 6 bases for V and 1 base for J; bases not matched to a gene: 24. CDR3 length: 21 residues. The CDR3 DNA sequence: TGTGCCAGAAAGCTTCGGGCTTGCGGGGGGGAAGGGAAGCCGGGCACAGATACGCAGTATTTT. Translating gives CARKLRACGGEGKPGTDTQYF.

This CDR3 reads CASSSGQQNTEAFF. CDR3 nucleotides: TGTGCCAGCAGCTCGGGACAGCAGAACACTGAAGCTTTCTTT. The chain recombines TRBV7-8 with TRBJ1-1; 7 nucleotides align to TRBD1. Trimming at V came to 4 bases and at J to 1 base, leaving 3 bases not matched to a gene. CDR1 is SGHVS, CDR2 FQNEAQ, per germline. The length of the CDR3 is 14 residues. Complete variable domain (other parts from reference TRBV7-8 and TRBJ1-1): GAGVSQSPRYKVAKRGQDVALRCDPISGHVSLFWYQQALGQGPEFLTYFQNEAQLDKSGLPSDRFFAERPEGSVSTLKIQRTQQEDSAVYLCASSSGQQNTEAFFGQGTRLTVV.

The chain has TRBV5-1 and TRBJ2-7; D possibly corresponds to TRBD2 (6 bases). This CDR3 is 16 amino acids long. CDR1 and CDR2 from the germline V gene are SGHRS and YFSETQ. V lost 1 base and J lost 10, with 24 bases in between. CDR3 bases: TGCGCCAGCAGCTTGAATTTACCTGGGACGGGGGTAAATCAGTACTTC. Amino acids: CASSLNLPGTGVNQYF.

This rearrangement joins TRBV29-1 to TRBJ1-5; 7 nucleotides match TRBD1. Germline CDR1 SQVTM, CDR2 ANQGSEA. This CDR3 comprises 11 residues. Trimming at V came to 7 bases and at J to 4 bases, leaving 1 base not matched to a gene. The CDR3 sequence is CSETGNQPQHF. CDR3 DNA sequence: TGCAGCGAGACAGGGAATCAGCCCCAGCATTTT.

This chain joins TRBV7-3 and TRBJ2-7; 7 bases are shared with TRBD1. V trimming: 5 bases; J trimming: 0 bases; junction bases outside the gene matches: 7. The CDR3 totals 15 residues. Germline CDR1 SGHTA, CDR2 FQGTGA. The CDR3 sequence: CASSKQGTASYEQYF. CDR3 DNA: TGTGCCAGCAGCAAACAAGGGACAGCCTCCTACGAGCAGTACTTC.

The chain joins TRBV6-6 to TRBJ2-5, with 7 bases aligning to TRBD1. Germline CDR1 MNHNY, CDR2 SVGAGI (reference sequence). The CDR3 is 12 amino acids. Unmatched junction bases numbered 3, after V lost 7 bases and J lost 4 bases. The CDR3 loop reads CASNDRVETQYF. The CDR3 region has the DNA TGTGCCAGCAACGACAGGGTAGAGACCCAGTACTTC.

This clone was picked up a small number of times. The V call is TRBV7-2, the J call TRBJ2-4; weak D call: TRBD1 (8 bases). In germline, CDR1 is SGHTA, CDR2 FQGNSA. The CDR3 spans 16 residues. With 5 bases removed from V and 3 bases from J, the gap between germline ends came to 17 bases. As DNA, the CDR3 is TGTGCCAGCAGCCACCGGACAGGGAGGGGCAAAAACATTCAGTACTTC. Protein: CASSHRTGRGKNIQYF.

The gene calls are TRBV7-9 and TRBJ1-4, with a possible D match to TRBD1 (5 bases). Germline V lookup: CDR1 SEHNR, CDR2 FQNEAQ (reference sequence). The ends were cut back, 5 bases at V and 6 bases at J, with 19 bases in the middle. CDR3 size: 16 residues. CDR3 sequence reads: CASSGGGAAGHEKLFF. The CDR3 DNA reads as TGTGCCAGCAGCGGGGGTGGGGCAGCGGGGCATGAAAAACTGTTTTTT.

In its sample, this clone was seen once. This sequence joins TRBV7-3 and TRBJ1-1, with D perhaps matching TRBD1 (6 bases). This CDR3 comprises 14 residues. With 1 base removed from V and 11 bases from J, the gap between germline ends came to 17 bases. Germline-derived CDR1 and CDR2 are SGHTA and FQGTGA. This CDR3 is CASSLIIRGETAFF. The CDR3 bases are TGTGCCAGCAGCTTAATAATCAGGGGCGAGACCGCTTTCTTT.

In DNA form, the CDR3 reads TGCGCCAGCAGTCGCACGGGGGAAGCTTCCTACGAGCAGTACTTC. Translated, it gives CASSRTGEASYEQYF. The chain carries TRBV5-1 and TRBJ2-5, with D perhaps matching TRBD2 (6 bases). The J call is uncertain, as TRBJ2-7 better fits the DNA end. This CDR3 spans 15 amino acids. Germline assignment: CDR1 SGHRS and CDR2 YFSETQ.

This CDR3 reads CAISASGTGYGYTF. The CDR3 DNA follows: TGTGCCATCAGTGCATCCGGGACAGGCTATGGCTACACCTTC. This sequence joins TRBV10-3 and TRBJ1-2; 8 nucleotides match TRBD1. From germline, CDR1 is ENHRY and CDR2 SYGVKD. The J segment lost 4 bases and the V segment lost 4 bases, leaving 5 bases of the junction unmatched. The CDR3 has 14 residues.

The chain employs TRBV30 and TRBJ2-7, with 10 bases identical to TRBD1. Germline CDR1 and CDR2: GTSNPN and SVGIG (reference sequence). V lost 2 bases, J lost 1 base, and 2 bases stayed unmatched. This CDR3 comprises 14 residues. As DNA, the CDR3 is TGTGCCTGGAGTTTGGGACAGGGGTCCTACGAGCAGTACTTC. The encoded protein is CAWSLGQGSYEQYF.

The gene calls are TRBV6-5 and TRBJ2-7; the match to TRBD1 covers 9 bases. The germline gives CDR1 MNHEY, CDR2 SVGAGI. The length of the CDR3 is 16 residues. J lost 5 bases, V lost 1 base, and 9 bases had no gene match. CDR3 loop: CASSYFPGQGRDEQYF. CDR3 bases: TGTGCCAGCAGTTACTTCCCGGGACAGGGTAGAGACGAGCAGTACTTC.

V usage is TRBV27 and J usage is TRBJ2-5; 10 bases map to TRBD2. This CDR3 comprises 17 residues. The V gene end was trimmed by 5 bases and the J gene end by 3 bases; junction bases not matched to a gene: 12. CDR1 and CDR2 from the germline V gene are MNHEY and SMNVEV (reference sequence). The CDR3 DNA reads TGTGCCAGCAGTCCCTATAGGGAAGGACTAGCGGAAGAGACCCAGTACTTC. It translates to CASSPYREGLAEETQYF.

The chain is built from TRBV7-3 and TRBJ1-6; 9 bases line up with TRBD1. After removal of 5 bases from V and 5 bases from J, the junction contained 4 bases not matched to a gene. Germline V gene data show CDR1 as SGHTA and CDR2 as FQGTGA. This CDR3 comprises 15 residues. The CDR3 here is CASSLDRGNNSPLHF. As DNA, the CDR3 is TGTGCCAGCAGCCTCGACAGGGGGAATAATTCACCCCTCCACTTT.

V is TRBV6-5 and J is TRBJ1-4, with TRBD1 as a possible D gene (5 bases). With 6 bases removed from V and 2 bases from J, the gap between germline ends came to 13 bases. The CDR3 spans 15 residues. From germline, CDR1 is MNHEY and CDR2 SVGAGI. CDR3 DNA sequence: TGTGCCAGCAGCTCTACAGGAGTTACTAATGAAAAACTGTTTTTT. This codes for CASSSTGVTNEKLFF.

In this sample, this clone turned up a few times. The J gene is TRBJ1-6, the V gene TRBV18, with no clear D. Germline-derived CDR1 and CDR2 are KGHSH and LQKENI. V dropped 0 bases and J dropped 6 bases, with 6 bases sitting between them. The CDR3 totals 14 residues. In nucleotides, the CDR3 is TGTGCCAGCTCACCACCCGGGAGTAATTCACCCCTCCACTTT. This sequence encodes CASSPPGSNSPLHF.